What follows is one T cell receptor (beta chain) and its context. Its antigen specificity is not known. Base qualities were left out, and no much larger clone turns up one base away. The sample is drawn from a study of shared clonotypes between healthy human individuals (dated by TCRdb to about 2020). About the study as a whole: A couple of women and a few men aged 18 to 49 years were included in the cohort. To estimate repertoire size and how much clonotypes are shared between individuals, the study performed deep sequencing of blood TCR repertoires from a handful of healthy adults. Leukapheresis yielded between about 0.9 and 9 billion PBMCs per donor. To increase sequencing depth and limit assay-specific biases, TCR repertoire library preparation and sequencing were carried out by different laboratories using diverse techniques. Broader findings and caveats from the paper: Because the study included a small number of donors, the genetic and exposure-history diversity represented was limited. Pairwise subsampling led to the expectation that sequencing depth would affect the degree of clonotype sharing among donors. Sampling was restricted to blood, and TCR repertoires in tissues likely differ from the TCR repertoires found in blood.

The CDR3 runs 13 residues from the cysteine to the phenylalanine. Only the CDR3 DNA is retained, 39 bases long and in frame from the first base. From the germline V gene (reference sequence), CDR1 is MNHNY and CDR2 is SVGAGI. Trimming costs V 2 bases and J 4 bases, and their ends lie 8 bases apart. The donors were healthy, HIV-negative adults who had no recently reported acute infections or vaccinations. Only Caucasian adults living in Nashville, Tennessee, USA were represented among the donors. For unsorted samples, around 85 million PBMCs were counted, and genomic DNA was extracted using the QIAamp DNA Blood Mini kit. After blood collection by leukapheresis, PBMCs were isolated using Ficoll-Histopaque density gradient centrifugation and then cryopreserved in the vapor phase of liquid nitrogen. Using the deep immunoSEQ assay, multiplex PCR amplified TCR CDR3 regions from genomic DNA. Extracted genomic DNA from each cell subset was spread evenly across all wells of several immunoSEQ 96-well plates, with each plate serving as a replicate. Each replicate PCR for unsorted PBMC received roughly 300 ng genomic DNA, equal to 30,000 to 35,000 T cell genomes. Ten immunoSEQ deep assay plates were used to sequence unsorted PBMC genomic DNA. The purified libraries were quantified using a Qubit 3.0 fluorometer, sized with a Bioanalyzer 2100, and then quantified again using the KAPA Library Quantification kit. Each immunoSEQ 96-well plate was sequenced on its own single-read 150-cycle Illumina NextSeq 550 flow cell. As for the authors' bioinformatics: Because the immunoSEQ output held only junctional sequences and lacked quality scores, the filtering could not match the filtering applied to full-length reads. To assign V/J genes and CDR3, sequences were annotated using PyIR, a Python wrapper for IgBLAST v1.9, with IMGT germline references. Any read was removed if the V/J assignment was weak (E-value above 1e-6), the CDR3 was missing, or the read contained stop codons, out-of-frame junctions, or ambiguous translated residues. V3J clonotypes were defined by identical inferred V gene, J gene, and CDR3 amino acid sequence. The percentage overlap between two repertoires was calculated by dividing the number of shared unique clonotypes by the size of the smaller repertoire. Repertoire richness was assessed with RTK rarefaction, the Chao1 estimator, and Recon v2.1 estimates of unobserved clonotypes. As stored in TCRdb, this immuneACCESS dataset retains in-frame rearrangements with V and J assigned. A fraction of the clones does not appear; measured against another copy, unresolved V genes explain less than half of the discrepancy, and the remainder lacks a known reason. V and J calls and clone size are those listed in that table; D and trimming were worked out from the DNA. This sample has about 520,000 clones in its table, and almost 80% of those were observed once. In total, the top ten clones hold more than 10% of the sample.

The V and J genes are TRBV6-6 and TRBJ1-2; D gene: possibly TRBD1, on 5 matching bases. Material: PBMCs. This clonotype was obtained from a woman aged 40 to 50 in good health. Some clones in this sample may be carry-over from other donors' samples. The nucleotide sequence reads as follows: TGTGCCAGCAGTTACGGGGGGATCTATGGCTACACCTTC. The encoded protein is CASSYGGIYGYTF.